This T cell receptor beta chain appears in the sequencing data of a study of T cell repertoires in cytomegalovirus infection. Study-level information: Well-studied HLA-B-restricted epitopes and recently identified HLA-C-restricted epitopes of CMV were both used in the study. In public TCR beta signatures, there were indications of both CMV infection and matching HLA type. Study-level results: HLA-C-restricted TCR beta clonotypes specific for CMV led the ex vivo response. Of the TCR beta families, the public ones yielded a cumulative frequency that identified carriers of CMV plus the relevant HLA.

This CDR3 region has 15 residues. Germline lookup yields CDR1 SGHVS and CDR2 FQNEAQ. V shed 2 bases and J 6 bases; nucleotides not matched to a gene: 5. Many counts were recorded for this clonotype. Antigen unknown. TCRdb re-derived calls from the reads in MiXCR, one entry per CDR3 protein. Of hundreds of thousands of distinct CDR3 sequences in the sample, approximately 33% were seen once. Sequenced material: cultured PBMCs, taken from culture after CMV antigen stimulation. The receptor was derived from a human donor in good health (CMV status not recorded). Some clones in this sample may be carry-over from other donors' samples. The V call is TRBV7-8, the J call TRBJ2-2; 8 bases align to TRBD1. CDR3 protein: CASSLSGQGSGELFF. In nucleotides, the CDR3 is TGTGCCAGCAGCTTAAGCGGACAGGGTTCCGGGGAGCTGTTTTTT.